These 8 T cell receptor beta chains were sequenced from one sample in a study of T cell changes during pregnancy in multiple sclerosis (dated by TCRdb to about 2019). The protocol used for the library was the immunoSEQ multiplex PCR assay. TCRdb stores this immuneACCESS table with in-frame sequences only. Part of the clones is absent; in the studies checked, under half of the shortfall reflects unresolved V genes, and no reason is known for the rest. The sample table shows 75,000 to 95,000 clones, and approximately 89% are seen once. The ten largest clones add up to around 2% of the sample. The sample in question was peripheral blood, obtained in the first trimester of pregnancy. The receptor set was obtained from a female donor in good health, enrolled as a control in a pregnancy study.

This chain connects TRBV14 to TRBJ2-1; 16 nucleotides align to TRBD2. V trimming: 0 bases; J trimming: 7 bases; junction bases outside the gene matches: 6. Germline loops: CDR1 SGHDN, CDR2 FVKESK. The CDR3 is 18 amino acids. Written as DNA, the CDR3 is TGTGCCAGCAGCCAAGAGAGGGGACTAGCGGGGGGGCGAAATGAGCAGTTCTTC. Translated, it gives CASSQERGLAGGRNEQFF.

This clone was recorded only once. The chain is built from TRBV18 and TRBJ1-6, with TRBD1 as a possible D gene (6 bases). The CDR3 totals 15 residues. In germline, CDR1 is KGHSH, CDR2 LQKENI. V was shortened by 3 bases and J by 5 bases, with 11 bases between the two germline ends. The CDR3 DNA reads TGTGCCAGCTCACCGGCTGGACAGAATAATTCACCCCTCCACTTT. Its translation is CASSPAGQNNSPLHF.

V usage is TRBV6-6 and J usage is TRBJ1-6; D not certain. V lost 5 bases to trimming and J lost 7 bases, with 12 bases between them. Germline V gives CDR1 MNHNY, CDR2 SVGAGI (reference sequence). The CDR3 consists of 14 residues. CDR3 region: CASSLPGNNSPLHF. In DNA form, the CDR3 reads TGTGCCAGCAGTCTTCCGGGTAACAATTCACCCCTCCACTTT.

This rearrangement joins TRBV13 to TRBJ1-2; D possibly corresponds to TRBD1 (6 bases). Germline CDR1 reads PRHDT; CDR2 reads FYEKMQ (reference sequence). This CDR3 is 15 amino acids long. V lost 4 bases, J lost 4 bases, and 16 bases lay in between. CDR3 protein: CASSSRTAGRYGYTF. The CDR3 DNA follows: TGTGCCAGCAGCTCCCGGACAGCCGGGCGCTATGGCTACACCTTC.

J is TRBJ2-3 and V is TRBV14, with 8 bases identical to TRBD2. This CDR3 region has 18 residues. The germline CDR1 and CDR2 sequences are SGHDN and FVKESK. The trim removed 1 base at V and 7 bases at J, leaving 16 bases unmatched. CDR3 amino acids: CASSQGVSGVNTRNTQYF. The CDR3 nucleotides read TGTGCCAGCAGCCAAGGGGTTAGCGGGGTAAACACGAGGAATACGCAGTATTTT.

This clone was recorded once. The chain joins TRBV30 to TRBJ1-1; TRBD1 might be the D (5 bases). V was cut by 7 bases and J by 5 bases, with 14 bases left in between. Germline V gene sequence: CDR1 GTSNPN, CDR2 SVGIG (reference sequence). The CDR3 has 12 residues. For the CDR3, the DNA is TGTGCCTTCCTCGGGGGTCCAACTGAAGCTTTCTTT. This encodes CAFLGGPTEAFF.

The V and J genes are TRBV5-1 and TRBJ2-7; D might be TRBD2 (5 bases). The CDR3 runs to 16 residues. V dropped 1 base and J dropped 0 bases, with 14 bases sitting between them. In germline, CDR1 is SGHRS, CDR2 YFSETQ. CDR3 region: CASSLRAAGASYEQYF. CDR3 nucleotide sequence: TGCGCCAGCAGCTTGAGAGCGGCAGGCGCCTCCTACGAGCAGTACTTC.

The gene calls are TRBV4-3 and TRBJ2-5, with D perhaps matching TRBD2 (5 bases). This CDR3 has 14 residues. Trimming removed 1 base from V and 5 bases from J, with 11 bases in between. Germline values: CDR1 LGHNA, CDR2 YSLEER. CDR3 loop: CASSQGTSDETQYF. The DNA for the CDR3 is TGCGCCAGCAGCCAAGGGACTTCGGACGAGACCCAGTACTTC.